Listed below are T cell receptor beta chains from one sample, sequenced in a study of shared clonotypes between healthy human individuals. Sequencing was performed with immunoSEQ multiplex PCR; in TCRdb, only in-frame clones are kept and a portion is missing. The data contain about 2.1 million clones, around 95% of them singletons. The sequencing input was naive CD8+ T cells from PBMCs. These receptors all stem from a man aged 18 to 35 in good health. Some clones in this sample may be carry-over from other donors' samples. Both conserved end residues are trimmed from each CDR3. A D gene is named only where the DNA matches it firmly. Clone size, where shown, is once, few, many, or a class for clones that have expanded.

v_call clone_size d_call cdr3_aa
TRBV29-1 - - SVLSGAYEQY
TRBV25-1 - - ASSDSGFREQY
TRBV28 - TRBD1 ATHGDRGIYEQY
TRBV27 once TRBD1 ASSHRGVFADTQY
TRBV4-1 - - ASSQRQGQPQH
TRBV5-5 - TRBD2 ASRRLAGVEETQY
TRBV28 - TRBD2 ATRLAGGLEQF
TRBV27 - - ASSLSQETQY
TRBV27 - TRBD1 ASIQAGTGAYEQY
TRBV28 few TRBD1 ASSLGRGYEQY
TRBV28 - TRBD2 ASSSLHLASGTFYEQY
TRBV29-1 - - SVRAGQGYT
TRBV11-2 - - ASSSPALGVGYEQY
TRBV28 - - ASSLTENNSPLH
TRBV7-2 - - ASSMGLSYEQY
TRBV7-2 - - ASRDLPRDTGELF
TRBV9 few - ASSVASAGPYGYT
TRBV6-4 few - ASSPGPENTEAF
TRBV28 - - ASSSIRFILGMRAYEQY
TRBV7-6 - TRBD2 ASSPLGEGTNGNEQF
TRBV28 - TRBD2 ASSPWREKDEQY
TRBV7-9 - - ASTPLAPGSPEQY
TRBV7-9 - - ASGAGEQF
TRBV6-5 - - ASSYSLDFPEF
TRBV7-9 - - ASSLPIRAHNTGELF
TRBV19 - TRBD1 ASVDRGRPYEQY
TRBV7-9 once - ASSLDPAGYGHYTGELF
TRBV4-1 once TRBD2 ASSPIAGGSYEQY
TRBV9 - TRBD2 ASSVFGGRDSYEQY
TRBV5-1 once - ASSVSGRERYGYT
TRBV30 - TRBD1 ARTGGTGNTIY
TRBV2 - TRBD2 ASLSGRYNEQF
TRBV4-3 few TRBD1 ASSQGTGGYGYT
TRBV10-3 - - AISESRGLGTDTQY
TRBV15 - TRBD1 ATRSTGGIAEAF